This passage covers 10 T cell receptor beta chains from one sample sequenced in a study of T cells in narcolepsy. Sequencing was performed with immunoSEQ multiplex PCR; in TCRdb, only in-frame clones are kept and a portion is missing. The data contain about 18,000 clones, around 84% of them singletons. Material for sequencing was memory (CD45RA-) CD4+ T cells from blood. Every receptor here comes from a human donor in good health.

This chain links TRBV5-8 with TRBJ1-6; no firm D call. The germline gives CDR1 SGHTS, CDR2 YDEGEE. The CDR3 extends over 15 amino acids. The germline V and J ends were trimmed by 2 bases and 7 bases, with 13 bases remaining between them. The CDR3 protein is CASSFVRSGNSPLHF. DNA of the CDR3: TGTGCCAGCAGCTTCGTGCGTTCAGGCAATTCACCCCTCCACTTT.

This clone was seen once. The chain joins TRBV2 to TRBJ1-1; D not resolved. Per the germline V gene, CDR1 is SNHLY and CDR2 is FYNNEI. The CDR3 has 14 residues. Trimming removed 0 bases at V and 5 bases at J, with 10 bases between. Here the CDR3 reads CASSEALRRTEAFF. CDR3 DNA sequence: TGTGCCAGCAGTGAAGCGCTTCGGCGAACTGAAGCTTTCTTT. The whole variable domain, remainder taken from reference TRBV2 and TRBJ1-1, is EPEVTQTPSHQVTQMGQEVILRCVPISNHLYFYWYRQILGQKVEFLVSFYNNEISEKSEIFDDQFSVERPDGSNFTLKIRSTKLEDSAMYFCASSEALRRTEAFFGQGTRLTVV.

The gene calls are TRBV9 and TRBJ1-1, with D uncertain. CDR3 length: 15 residues. CDR1 and CDR2 from the germline V gene are SGDLS and YYNGEE. V dropped 0 bases and J dropped 1 base, with 10 bases sitting between them. The CDR3 DNA is TGTGCCAGCAGCGTAGTAGATACGGGGAACACTGAAGCTTTCTTT. Residues: CASSVVDTGNTEAFF.

The chain joins TRBV29-1 to TRBJ2-2, with TRBD1 matching 9 bases. The V and J ends lost 6 bases and 9 bases, in that order; junction bases with no gene match: 11. This CDR3 comprises 14 residues. CDR1 and CDR2 from the germline V gene are SQVTM and ANQGSEA. In nucleotides, the CDR3 is TGCAGCGTACACCTCCGGGACAGGGCTTGGGAGCTGTTTTTT. Encoded protein: CSVHLRDRAWELFF.

This chain joins TRBV6-5 and TRBJ1-6, with TRBD1 matching 7 bases. Trimming removed 6 bases from V and 14 bases from J; junction bases left unmatched: 10. Germline CDR1 MNHEY, CDR2 SVGAGI. CDR3 length: 13 amino acids. CDR3 in DNA: TGTGCCAGCAGGGAAAGGGGGCGTTCCACCCTCCACTTT. Translation: CASRERGRSTLHF.

The gene calls are TRBV29-1 and TRBJ1-2; D is ambiguous. Germline V gives CDR1 SQVTM, CDR2 ANQGSEA. The V gene lost 4 bases and the J gene lost 4 bases, with 13 bases spanning the gap. This CDR3 has 13 amino acids. CDR3 DNA sequence: TGCAGCGTTGTGTTCGTTACGGTCTATGGCTACACCTTC. Its protein is CSVVFVTVYGYTF.

The chain recombines TRBV10-3 with TRBJ1-5; 7 bases match TRBD1. This CDR3 has 13 residues. V lost 10 bases to trimming and J lost 2 bases; unmatched junction nucleotides: 5. In germline, CDR1 is ENHRY, CDR2 SYGVKD. Here the CDR3 DNA reads TGTGCCAGCTGGGACAGTCGCAATCAGCCCCAGCATTTT. It yields the protein CASWDSRNQPQHF.

V usage is TRBV11-3 and J usage is TRBJ2-1, with D possibly TRBD2 on 6 matching bases. Germline V gene data show CDR1 as SGHNT and CDR2 as YENEEA. The CDR3 spans 14 residues. The V and J ends lost 4 bases and 4 bases respectively, with 11 bases between them. CDR3 in DNA: TGTGCCAGCAGCTATACCGGGACTTACAATGAGCAGTTCTTC. Amino acids: CASSYTGTYNEQFF.

This chain uses TRBV7-8 with TRBJ1-1; D gene ambiguous. CDR3 length: 15 residues. The V and J ends lost 0 bases and 1 base respectively, with 9 bases between them. Germline CDR1 is SGHVS and CDR2 is FQNEAQ. Here the CDR3 reads CASSLARQPNTEAFF. CDR3 DNA: TGTGCCAGCAGCTTAGCCCGCCAGCCGAACACTGAAGCTTTCTTT. Looking up the rest from reference TRBV7-8 and TRBJ1-1 gives the full variable domain: GAGVSQSPRYKVAKRGQDVALRCDPISGHVSLFWYQQALGQGPEFLTYFQNEAQLDKSGLPSDRFFAERPEGSVSTLKIQRTQQEDSAVYLCASSLARQPNTEAFFGQGTRLTVV.

This chain joins TRBV7-8 and TRBJ1-1; maybe TRBD1 (5 bases). This CDR3 comprises 15 residues. Trimming left V 0 bases short and J 1 base short, with 9 bases between. Germline assignment: CDR1 SGHVS and CDR2 FQNEAQ. Here the CDR3 reads CASSLASGGNTEAFF. CDR3 DNA sequence: TGTGCCAGCAGCTTAGCCTCCGGGGGGAACACTGAAGCTTTCTTT.